This record looks at one T cell receptor beta chain sequence and its context. As the sequencing template, cDNA was produced by extracting RNA and reverse transcribing it. The table came from immunoSEQ multiplex PCR; TCRdb's copy has only in-frame clones and leaves some out. This sample yields some 99,000 clones, of which about 40% are seen a single time; 0.79% belongs to the top ten. These data belong to a study of CD8+ T cells in alopecia areata. V was trimmed by 4 bases and J by 2 bases, leaving 15 bases between them. CDR1 and CDR2 from the germline V gene are SGHRS and YFSETQ. The CDR3 has 15 residues.

The sequenced sample was CD4+ T cells sorted from blood. V usage is TRBV5-1 and J usage is TRBJ2-5; D may be TRBD1 or TRBD2 (6 bases each). The TCR originated in a human donor with alopecia areata. The CDR3 loop reads CASSGVAGQQETQYF. CDR3 DNA: TGCGCCAGCAGCGGGGTGGCGGGACAACAAGAGACCCAGTACTTC.